These 23 T cell receptor beta chains were all obtained from the same sample, sequenced in a study of shared clonotypes between healthy human individuals. TCRdb's table, derived via immunoSEQ multiplex PCR, lists solely in-frame clones and lacks some. Counted here are under 650,000 clones, 90% to 97% occurring once; the ten biggest clones make up 0.06%. The sequenced sample consisted of naive CD4+ T cells sorted from blood. Subset in this sample: CD45RA+ positively selected. Source of these receptors: a woman in her twenties or thirties in good health.

The chain combines TRBV9 with TRBJ2-7; D is unresolved. The CDR3 loop spans 14 amino acids. CDR1 is SGDLS and CDR2 is YYNGEE in the germline V gene. V was trimmed by 3 bases and J by 5 bases, leaving 15 bases between them. This CDR3 reads CASSETYVAHEQYF. CDR3 coding DNA: TGTGCCAGCAGCGAAACTTACGTGGCTCACGAGCAGTACTTC.

This rearrangement joins TRBV6-5 to TRBJ2-1; 9 bases line up with TRBD2. Germline V CDR1 and CDR2: MNHEY, SVGAGI. The CDR3 loop spans 14 amino acids. V trimming: 8 bases; J trimming: 5 bases; junction bases outside the gene matches: 7. The chain's CDR3 is CASAGLAQNNEQFF. CDR3 coding DNA: TGTGCCAGCGCTGGACTAGCGCAAAACAATGAGCAGTTCTTC.

The chain links TRBV7-3 to TRBJ1-2, with D possibly being TRBD1 (5 bases). This CDR3 is built from 15 residues. Deletions cut 0 bases from V and 0 bases from J, with 8 bases between. The germline V gene has CDR1 SGHTA and CDR2 FQGTGA. The CDR3 nucleotides are TGTGCCAGCAGCTTAACTGGACATGCTAACTATGGCTACACCTTC. Encoded protein: CASSLTGHANYGYTF. Together with reference TRBV7-3 and TRBJ1-2, the CDR3 gives the full variable domain: GAGVSQTPSNKVTEKGKYVELRCDPISGHTALYWYRQSLGQGPEFLIYFQGTGAADDSGLPNDRFFAVRPEGSVSTLKIQRTERGDSAVYLCASSLTGHANYGYTFGSGTRLTVV.

The chain is built from TRBV18 and TRBJ2-4; D tentatively reads TRBD1 or TRBD2 (7 bases each). V lost 2 bases and J lost 0, with 17 bases in between. Germline V gene data show CDR1 as KGHSH and CDR2 as LQKENI. The CDR3 is 18 residues long. Written as DNA, the CDR3 is TGTGCCAGCTCACCAACGGTAGGGAGGGGGCTAGCCAAAAACATTCAGTACTTC. Amino acid sequence: CASSPTVGRGLAKNIQYF.

This CDR3 is CASSQTGTGELFF. CDR3 sequence (DNA): TGTGCCAGCAGCCAGACAGGCACCGGGGAGCTGTTTTTT. The genes are TRBV7-6 and TRBJ2-2, with D possibly TRBD1 on 6 matching bases. The V end lost 5 bases, the J end lost 4 bases, and 8 bases lay between the germline ends. From germline, CDR1 is SGHVS and CDR2 FNYEAQ. This CDR3 contains 13 residues.

The J gene is TRBJ1-2, the V gene TRBV19, with D hard to call. The V end was cut by 6 bases, the J end by 3 bases, with 14 bases between. Looked up from germline, CDR1 is LNHDA and CDR2 is SQIVND (reference sequence). The CDR3 spans 14 residues. CDR3: CASSPRTEDYGYTF. CDR3 in DNA: TGTGCCAGTAGCCCCCGGACGGAAGACTATGGCTACACCTTC.

The chain joins TRBV7-2 to TRBJ2-5; D not certain. Germline CDR1 SGHTA, CDR2 FQGNSA. CDR3 length: 12 amino acids. Between the trimmed V and J ends, which lost 5 bases and 9 bases, there was a span of 13 bases. The CDR3 loop is CASSLLQASQYF. CDR3 DNA: TGTGCCAGCAGCCTACTTCAGGCGTCCCAGTACTTC. The full variable domain, with the rest looked up from reference TRBV7-2 and TRBJ2-5, is GAGVSQSPSNKVTEKGKDVELRCDPISGHTALYWYRQSLGQGLEFLIYFQGNSAPDKSGLPSDRFSAERTGGSVSTLTIQRTQQEDSAVYLCASSLLQASQYFGPGTRLLVL.

V is TRBV18 and J is TRBJ2-2; maybe TRBD1 (5 bases). The germline V gene has CDR1 KGHSH and CDR2 LQKENI. V lost 2 bases and J lost 3, with 10 bases in between. The CDR3 is 15 amino acids. The CDR3 reads CASSPAGYHTGELFF. CDR3 in DNA: TGTGCCAGCTCACCAGCAGGGTACCACACCGGGGAGCTGTTTTTT.

V is TRBV5-2 and J is TRBJ2-7; the table calls TRBD2, which could not be checked here. TRBV5-2 is noted as a pseudogene. The CDR3 is made up of 16 amino acids. CDR3 in amino acids: CASSQQTSGRAYEQYF. The CDR3 nucleotides are TGTGCCAGCAGCCAACAGACTAGCGGGAGAGCCTACGAGCAGTACTTC.

The gene calls are TRBV28 and TRBJ1-2; D is uncertain. V shed 6 bases and J shed 0 bases, with 11 bases lying between them. The V gene's germline CDR1 is MDHEN and CDR2 SYDVKM. The CDR3 totals 14 residues. The CDR3 is CASRTQASNYGYTF. CDR3 in DNA: TGTGCCAGCAGGACTCAGGCTTCTAACTATGGCTACACCTTC.

The rearrangement links TRBV6-1 to TRBJ1-4, with 9 bases that match TRBD1. The CDR3 has 15 residues. V was clipped by 6 bases and J by 7 bases; unmatched bases: 9. Germline V gene sequence: CDR1 MNHNS, CDR2 SASEGT. CDR3 protein: CASRPSTGGGEKLFF. The CDR3 bases are TGTGCCAGCAGACCTTCGACAGGGGGAGGTGAAAAACTGTTTTTT.

The CDR3 loop reads CASSVGLAGGQETQYF. CDR3 DNA sequence: TGTGCCAGCAGTGTCGGACTAGCGGGAGGGCAGGAGACCCAGTACTTC. The rearrangement uses TRBV2 and TRBJ2-5, with 15 bases lining up with TRBD2. This CDR3 is 16 amino acids long. Unmatched junction bases numbered 5, after V lost 4 bases and J lost 5 bases. Germline CDR1 SNHLY, CDR2 FYNNEI.

The genes are TRBV5-1 and TRBJ1-1; D gene unclear. Looked up from germline, CDR1 is SGHRS and CDR2 is YFSETQ. V was pared by 4 bases and J by 1 base, with 14 bases between. The CDR3 contains 15 residues. In nucleotides, the CDR3 is TGCGCCAGCAGCCCAGTCCCGACCTCGAACACTGAAGCTTTCTTT. Protein sequence: CASSPVPTSNTEAFF.

The V and J genes are TRBV5-1 and TRBJ1-6, with TRBD1 matching over 8 bases. The ends lost 6 bases at V and 7 bases at J; junction bases unmatched: 9. Germline CDR1 and CDR2: SGHRS and YFSETQ. CDR3 size: 15 residues. The CDR3 coding sequence is TGCGCCAGCAAAGGACAGGGACAAGGGAATTCACCCCTCCACTTT. This codes for CASKGQGQGNSPLHF.

The chain couples TRBV11-2 to TRBJ1-4; 8 bases map to TRBD1. The CDR3 extends over 13 amino acids. V was pared by 4 bases and J by 11 bases, with 6 bases of the junction left unmatched. Germline V gene sequence: CDR1 SGHAT, CDR2 FQNNGV. Here the CDR3 reads CASSSRTGPKLFF. CDR3 bases: TGTGCCAGCAGCTCCCGGACAGGGCCCAAACTGTTTTTT.

The chain uses TRBV5-6 and TRBJ2-1; 8 nucleotides agree with TRBD1. There are 17 residues in the CDR3. Germline V gene lookup returns CDR1 SGHDT and CDR2 YYEEEE. The trim removed 2 bases at V and 7 bases at J, leaving 14 bases unmatched. CDR3 region: CASSLGRRTGIGNEQFF. CDR3 DNA sequence: TGTGCCAGCAGCTTAGGTCGCCGGACAGGGATTGGGAATGAGCAGTTCTTC.

The chain joins TRBV7-6 to TRBJ1-2; maybe TRBD1 (5 bases). The germline V and J ends were trimmed by 2 bases and 3 bases, with 13 bases remaining between them. The CDR3 is 15 amino acids. Germline CDR1 reads SGHVS; CDR2 reads FNYEAQ. CDR3 sequence (DNA): TGTGCCAGCAGCTTAAATTGGGGACTGGACTATGGCTACACCTTC. Translating it yields CASSLNWGLDYGYTF.

This clone was counted once. This chain connects TRBV2 to TRBJ1-5; no definite D call. The CDR3 has 14 amino acids. V lost 3 bases to trimming and J lost 5 bases, with 11 bases between them. Germline values: CDR1 SNHLY, CDR2 FYNNEI. The CDR3 nucleotides read TGTGCCAGCAGTGACCGCTCAGGCGATCAGCCCCAGCATTTT. It translates to CASSDRSGDQPQHF.

This chain joins TRBV2 and TRBJ2-3, with TRBD2 identical over 10 bases. This CDR3 contains 15 residues. In germline, CDR1 is SNHLY, CDR2 FYNNEI. V lost 8 bases to trimming and J lost 0 bases; unmatched junction nucleotides: 5. The CDR3 coding sequence is TGTGCCAGCCTAGGACTAGCGGTCAGCACAGATACGCAGTATTTT. Its translation is CASLGLAVSTDTQYF.

The V and J genes are TRBV7-9 and TRBJ2-7; D remains ambiguous. CDR1 and CDR2 (germline): SEHNR, FQNEAQ (reference sequence). Trimming removed 7 bases at V and 2 bases at J, with 6 bases between. CDR3 size: 11 residues. The CDR3 nucleotides are TGTGCCAGCACTGGCACCTACGAGCAGTACTTC. As protein: CASTGTYEQYF.

Of note for this clone: Other DNA sequences within the sample encode an identical CDR3. This rearrangement joins TRBV5-1 to TRBJ1-1, with D perhaps TRBD1 (6 bases). V was shortened by 0 bases and J by 5 bases, with 11 bases between the two germline ends. CDR1 and CDR2 (germline): SGHRS, YFSETQ. This CDR3 region has 14 residues. CDR3 nucleotides: TGCGCCAGCAGCTTGGCCGGGGGCCGGACTGAAGCTTTCTTT. This sequence encodes CASSLAGGRTEAFF.

The V call is TRBV5-1, the J call TRBJ2-1, with TRBD2 matching 9 bases. In germline, CDR1 is SGHRS, CDR2 YFSETQ. V shed 0 bases, J shed 8 bases, and the junction held 9 bases outside the gene matches. The CDR3 has 16 residues. CDR3 amino acids: CASSLESSGMGHEQFF. As DNA, the CDR3 is TGCGCCAGCAGCTTGGAATCTAGCGGGATGGGTCATGAGCAGTTCTTC.

The chain joins TRBV11-2 to TRBJ1-2, with D uncertain. V lost 5 bases and J 4 bases, leaving 17 bases between the germline ends. The CDR3 loop spans 15 amino acids. CDR1 and CDR2 (germline): SGHAT, FQNNGV. The CDR3 DNA follows: TGTGCCAGCAGCACTCCGCGGGGATCGGGCTATGGCTACACCTTC. This translates into CASSTPRGSGYGYTF.